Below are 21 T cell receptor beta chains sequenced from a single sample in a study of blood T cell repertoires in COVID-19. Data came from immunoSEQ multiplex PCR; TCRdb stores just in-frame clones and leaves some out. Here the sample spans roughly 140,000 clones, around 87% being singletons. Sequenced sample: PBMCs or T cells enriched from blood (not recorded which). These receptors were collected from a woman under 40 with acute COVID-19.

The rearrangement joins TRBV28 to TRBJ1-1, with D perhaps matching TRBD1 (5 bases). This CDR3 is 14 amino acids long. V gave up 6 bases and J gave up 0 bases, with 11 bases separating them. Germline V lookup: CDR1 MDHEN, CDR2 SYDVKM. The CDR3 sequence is CASRLGGVNTEAFF. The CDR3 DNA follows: TGTGCCAGCAGGCTAGGAGGGGTGAACACTGAAGCTTTCTTT.

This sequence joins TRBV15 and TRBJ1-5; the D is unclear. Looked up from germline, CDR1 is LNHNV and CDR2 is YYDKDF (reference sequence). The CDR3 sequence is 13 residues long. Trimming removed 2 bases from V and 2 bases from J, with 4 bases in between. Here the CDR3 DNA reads TGTGCCACCAGCAGACCAGGCAATCAGCCCCAGCATTTT. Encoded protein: CATSRPGNQPQHF.

In nucleotides, the CDR3 is TGCGCCAGCAGCCCCCTAGCCGTGCAGCCCCAGCATTTT. The encoded protein is CASSPLAVQPQHF. The V gene is TRBV10-2, the J gene TRBJ1-5, with D uncertain. The germline CDR1 and CDR2 sequences are WSHSY and SAAADI. V gave up 6 bases and J gave up 7 bases, with 13 bases separating them. The CDR3 contains 13 residues.

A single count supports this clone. The CDR3 nucleotides are TGTGCCAGCAGCGTGGGACTAGCGGCCAACACCGGGGAGCTGTTTTTT. Encoded protein: CASSVGLAANTGELFF. The V call is TRBV9, the J call TRBJ2-2; 11 bases are a match to TRBD2. The CDR3 runs to 16 residues. Unmatched junction bases numbered 2, after V lost 2 bases and J lost 2 bases. Germline lookup yields CDR1 SGDLS and CDR2 YYNGEE.

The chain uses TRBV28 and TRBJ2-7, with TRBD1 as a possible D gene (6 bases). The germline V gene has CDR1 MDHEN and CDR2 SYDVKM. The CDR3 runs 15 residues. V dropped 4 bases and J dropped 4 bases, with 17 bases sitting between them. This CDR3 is CASSSRDKQVYEQYF. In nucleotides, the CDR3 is TGTGCCAGCAGTTCCAGGGACAAGCAAGTTTACGAGCAGTACTTC.

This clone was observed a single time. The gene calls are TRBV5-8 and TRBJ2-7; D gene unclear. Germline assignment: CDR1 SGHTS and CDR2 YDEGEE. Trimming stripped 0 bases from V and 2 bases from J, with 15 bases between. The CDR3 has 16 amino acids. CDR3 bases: TGTGCCAGCAGCTTGGTAGTGACATCTTTTACCTACGAGCAGTACTTC. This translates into CASSLVVTSFTYEQYF. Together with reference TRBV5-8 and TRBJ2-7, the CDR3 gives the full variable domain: EAGVTQSPTHLIKTRGQQATLRCSPISGHTSVYWYQQALGLGLQFLLWYDEGEERNRGNFPPRFSGRQFPNYSSELNVNALELEDSALYLCASSLVVTSFTYEQYFGPGTRLTVT.

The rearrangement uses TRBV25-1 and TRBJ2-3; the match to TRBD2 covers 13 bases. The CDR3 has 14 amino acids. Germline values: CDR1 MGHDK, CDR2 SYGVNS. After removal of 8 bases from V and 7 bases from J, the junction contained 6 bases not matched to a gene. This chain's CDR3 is CASAWTSGRNTQYF. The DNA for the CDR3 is TGTGCCAGCGCTTGGACTAGCGGGAGAAATACGCAGTATTTT.

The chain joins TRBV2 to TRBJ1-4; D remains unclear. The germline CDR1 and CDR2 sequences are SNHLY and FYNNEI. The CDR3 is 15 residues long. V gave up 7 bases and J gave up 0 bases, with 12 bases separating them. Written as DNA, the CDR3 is TGTGCCAGCATCCGTCAGGCTGCAACTAATGAAAAACTGTTTTTT. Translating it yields CASIRQAATNEKLFF. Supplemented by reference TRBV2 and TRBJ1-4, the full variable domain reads EPEVTQTPSHQVTQMGQEVILRCVPISNHLYFYWYRQILGQKVEFLVSFYNNEISEKSEIFDDQFSVERPDGSNFTLKIRSTKLEDSAMYFCASIRQAATNEKLFFGSGTQLSVL.

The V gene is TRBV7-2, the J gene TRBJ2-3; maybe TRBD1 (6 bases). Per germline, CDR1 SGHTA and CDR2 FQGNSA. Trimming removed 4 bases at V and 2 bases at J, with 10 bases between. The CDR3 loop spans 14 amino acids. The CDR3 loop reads CASSSRDTTDTQYF. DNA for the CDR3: TGTGCCAGCAGCTCCCGGGACACCACAGATACGCAGTATTTT.

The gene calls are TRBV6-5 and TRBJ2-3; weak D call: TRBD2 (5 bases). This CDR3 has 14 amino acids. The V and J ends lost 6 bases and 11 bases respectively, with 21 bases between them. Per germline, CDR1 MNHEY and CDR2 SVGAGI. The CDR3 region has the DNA TGTGCCAGCAGGGCCGCTCCGAGGGAAGCTAGGCAGTATTTT. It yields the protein CASRAAPREARQYF.

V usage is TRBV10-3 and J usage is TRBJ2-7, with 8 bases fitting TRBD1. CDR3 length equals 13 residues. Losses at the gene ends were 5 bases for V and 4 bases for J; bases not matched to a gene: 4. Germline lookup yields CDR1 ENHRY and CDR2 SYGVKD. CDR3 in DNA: TGTGCCATCAGTAAGGACAGGGAGTACGAGCAGTACTTC. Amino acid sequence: CAISKDREYEQYF.

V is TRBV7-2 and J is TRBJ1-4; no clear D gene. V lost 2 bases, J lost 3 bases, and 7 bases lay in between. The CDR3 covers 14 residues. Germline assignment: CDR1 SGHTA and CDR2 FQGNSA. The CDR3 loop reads CASSLSRANEKLFF. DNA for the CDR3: TGTGCCAGCAGCTTATCCCGAGCTAATGAAAAACTGTTTTTT.

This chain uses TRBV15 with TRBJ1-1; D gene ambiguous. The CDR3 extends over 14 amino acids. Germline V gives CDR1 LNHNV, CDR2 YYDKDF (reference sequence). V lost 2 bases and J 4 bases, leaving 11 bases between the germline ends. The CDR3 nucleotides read TGTGCCACCAGCAGAATCGGAGCGGGCACTGAAGCTTTCTTT. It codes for CATSRIGAGTEAFF.

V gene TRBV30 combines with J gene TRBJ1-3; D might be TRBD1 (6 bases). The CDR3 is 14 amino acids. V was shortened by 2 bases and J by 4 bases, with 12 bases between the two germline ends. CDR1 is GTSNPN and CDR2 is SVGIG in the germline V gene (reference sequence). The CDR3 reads CAWSQGTGGNTIYF. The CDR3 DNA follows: TGTGCCTGGAGTCAGGGGACCGGAGGAAACACCATATATTTT.

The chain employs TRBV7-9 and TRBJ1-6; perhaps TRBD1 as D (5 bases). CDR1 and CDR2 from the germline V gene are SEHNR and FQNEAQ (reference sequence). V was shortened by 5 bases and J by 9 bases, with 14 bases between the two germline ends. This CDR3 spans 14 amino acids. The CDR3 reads CASSAGDRPSPLHF. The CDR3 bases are TGTGCCAGCAGCGCCGGAGACAGACCTTCACCCCTCCACTTT. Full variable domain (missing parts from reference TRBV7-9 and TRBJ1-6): DTGVSQNPRHKITKRGQNVTFRCDPISEHNRLYWYRQTLGQGPEFLTYFQNEAQLEKSRLLSDRFSAERPKGSFSTLEIQRTEQGDSAMYLCASSAGDRPSPLHFGNGTRLTVT.

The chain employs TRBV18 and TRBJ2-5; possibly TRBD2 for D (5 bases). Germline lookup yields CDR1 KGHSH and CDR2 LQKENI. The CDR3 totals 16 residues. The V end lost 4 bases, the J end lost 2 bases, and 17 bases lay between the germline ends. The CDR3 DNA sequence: TGTGCCAGCTCACTCCCTACCCTACTAGGGCAAGAGACCCAGTACTTC. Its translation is CASSLPTLLGQETQYF.

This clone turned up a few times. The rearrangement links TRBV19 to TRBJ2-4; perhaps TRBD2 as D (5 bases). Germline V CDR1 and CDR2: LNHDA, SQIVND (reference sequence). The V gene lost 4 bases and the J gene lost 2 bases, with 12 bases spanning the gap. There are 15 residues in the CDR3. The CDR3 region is CASSRIEGTKNIQYF. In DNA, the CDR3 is TGTGCCAGTAGTAGAATCGAGGGAACCAAAAACATTCAGTACTTC.

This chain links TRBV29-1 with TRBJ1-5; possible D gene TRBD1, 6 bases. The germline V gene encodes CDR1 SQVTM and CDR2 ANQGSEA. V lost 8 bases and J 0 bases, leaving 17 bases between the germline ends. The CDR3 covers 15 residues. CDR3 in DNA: TGCAGCATCCAGACAGGAAGCAATAGCAATCAGCCCCAGCATTTT. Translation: CSIQTGSNSNQPQHF.

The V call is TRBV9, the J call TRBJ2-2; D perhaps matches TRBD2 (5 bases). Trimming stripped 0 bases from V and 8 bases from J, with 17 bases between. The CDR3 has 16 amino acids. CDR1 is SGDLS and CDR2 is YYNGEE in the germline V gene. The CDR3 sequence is CASSVGSGIALGELFF. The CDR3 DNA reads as TGTGCCAGCAGCGTAGGTTCCGGGATAGCATTGGGGGAGCTGTTTTTT. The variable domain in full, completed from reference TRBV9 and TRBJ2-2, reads DSGVTQTPKHLITATGQRVTLRCSPRSGDLSVYWYQQSLDQGLQFLIQYYNGEERAKGNILERFSAQQFPDLHSELNLSSLELGDSALYFCASSVGSGIALGELFFGEGSRLTVL.

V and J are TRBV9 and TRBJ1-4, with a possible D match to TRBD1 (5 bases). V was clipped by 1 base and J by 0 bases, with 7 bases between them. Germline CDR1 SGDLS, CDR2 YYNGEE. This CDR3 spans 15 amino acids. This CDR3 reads CASSVQGTTNEKLFF. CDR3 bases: TGTGCCAGCAGCGTACAGGGAACAACTAATGAAAAACTGTTTTTT.

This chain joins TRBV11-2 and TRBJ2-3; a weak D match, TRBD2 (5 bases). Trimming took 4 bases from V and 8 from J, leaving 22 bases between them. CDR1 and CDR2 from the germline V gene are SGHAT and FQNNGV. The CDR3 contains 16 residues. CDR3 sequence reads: CASSSILRADQGTQYF. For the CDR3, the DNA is TGTGCCAGCAGCTCTATCTTGAGGGCGGATCAAGGTACGCAGTATTTT.